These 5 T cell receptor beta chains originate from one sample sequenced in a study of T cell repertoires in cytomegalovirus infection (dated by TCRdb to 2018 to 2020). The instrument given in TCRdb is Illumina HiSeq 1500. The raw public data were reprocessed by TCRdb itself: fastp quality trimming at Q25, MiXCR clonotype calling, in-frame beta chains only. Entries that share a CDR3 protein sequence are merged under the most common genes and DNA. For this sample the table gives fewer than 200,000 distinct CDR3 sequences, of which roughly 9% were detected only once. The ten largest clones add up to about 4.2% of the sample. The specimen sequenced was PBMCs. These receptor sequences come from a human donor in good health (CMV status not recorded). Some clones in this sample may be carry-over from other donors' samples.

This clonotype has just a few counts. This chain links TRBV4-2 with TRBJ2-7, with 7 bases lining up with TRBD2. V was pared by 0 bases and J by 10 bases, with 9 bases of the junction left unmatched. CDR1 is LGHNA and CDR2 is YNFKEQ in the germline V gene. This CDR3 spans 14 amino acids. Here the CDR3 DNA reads TGTGCCAGCAGCCAAGAAGAAGTGGGGACTATACAGTACTTC. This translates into CASSQEEVGTIQYF.

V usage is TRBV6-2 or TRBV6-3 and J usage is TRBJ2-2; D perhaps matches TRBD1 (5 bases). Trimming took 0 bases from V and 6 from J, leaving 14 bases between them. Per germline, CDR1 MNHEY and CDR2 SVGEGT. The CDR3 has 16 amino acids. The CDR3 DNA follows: TGTGCCAGCAGTTACTCCCCCGCGCTAGGGGCCGGGGAGCTGTTTTTT. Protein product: CASSYSPALGAGELFF.

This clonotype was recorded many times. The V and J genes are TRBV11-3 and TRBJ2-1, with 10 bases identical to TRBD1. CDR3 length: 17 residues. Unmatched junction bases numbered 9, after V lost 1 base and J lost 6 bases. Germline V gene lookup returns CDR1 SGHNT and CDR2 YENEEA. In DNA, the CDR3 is TGTGCCAGCAGCTTAGGTCCTAGACAGGGGGCCACCAATGAGCAGTTCTTC. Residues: CASSLGPRQGATNEQFF. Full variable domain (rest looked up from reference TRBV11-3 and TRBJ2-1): EAGVVQSPRYKIIEKKQPVAFWCNPISGHNTLYWYLQNLGQGPELLIRYENEEAVDDSQLPKDRFSAERLKGVDSTLKIQPAELGDSAVYLCASSLGPRQGATNEQFFGPGTRLTVL.

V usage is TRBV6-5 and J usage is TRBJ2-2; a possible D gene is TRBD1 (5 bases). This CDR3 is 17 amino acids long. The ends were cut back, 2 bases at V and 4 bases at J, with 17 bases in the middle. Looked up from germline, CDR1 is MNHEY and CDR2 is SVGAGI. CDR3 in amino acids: CASSYQGRGSATGELFF. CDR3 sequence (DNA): TGTGCCAGCAGTTACCAGGGTCGCGGATCGGCCACCGGGGAGCTGTTTTTT.

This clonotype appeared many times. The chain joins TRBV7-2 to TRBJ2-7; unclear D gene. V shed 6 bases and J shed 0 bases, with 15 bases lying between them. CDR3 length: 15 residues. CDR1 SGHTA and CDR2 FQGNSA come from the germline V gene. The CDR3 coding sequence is TGTGCCAGCAGACGACACAGTGCTAGCTCCTACGAGCAGTACTTC. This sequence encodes CASRRHSASSYEQYF. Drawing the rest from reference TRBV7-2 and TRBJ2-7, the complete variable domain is GAGVSQSPSNKVTEKGKDVELRCDPISGHTALYWYRQSLGQGLEFLIYFQGNSAPDKSGLPSDRFSAERTGGSVSTLTIQRTQQEDSAVYLCASRRHSASSYEQYFGPGTRLTVT.